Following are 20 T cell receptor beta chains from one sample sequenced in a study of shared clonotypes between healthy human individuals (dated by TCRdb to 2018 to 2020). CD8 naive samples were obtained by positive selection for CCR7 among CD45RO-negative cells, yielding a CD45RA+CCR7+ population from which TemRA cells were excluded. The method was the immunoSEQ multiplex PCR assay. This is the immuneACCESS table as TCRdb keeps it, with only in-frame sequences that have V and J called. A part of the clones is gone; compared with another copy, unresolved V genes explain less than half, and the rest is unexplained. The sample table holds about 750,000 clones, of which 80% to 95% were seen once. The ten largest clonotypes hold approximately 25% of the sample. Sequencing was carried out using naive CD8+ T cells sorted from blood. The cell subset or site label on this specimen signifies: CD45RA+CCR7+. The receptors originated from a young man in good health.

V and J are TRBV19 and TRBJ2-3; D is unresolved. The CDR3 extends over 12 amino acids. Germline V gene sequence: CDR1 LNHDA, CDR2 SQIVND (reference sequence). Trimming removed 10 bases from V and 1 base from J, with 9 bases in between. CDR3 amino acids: CATVGGTDTQYF. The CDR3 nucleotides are TGTGCCACAGTTGGGGGCACAGATACGCAGTATTTT.

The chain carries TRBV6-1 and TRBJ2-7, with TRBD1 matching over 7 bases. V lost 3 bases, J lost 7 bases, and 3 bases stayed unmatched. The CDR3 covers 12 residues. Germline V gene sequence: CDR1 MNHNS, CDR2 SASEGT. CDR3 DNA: TGTGCCAGCAGTGACAGGGGGATGGAGCAGTACTTC. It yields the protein CASSDRGMEQYF.

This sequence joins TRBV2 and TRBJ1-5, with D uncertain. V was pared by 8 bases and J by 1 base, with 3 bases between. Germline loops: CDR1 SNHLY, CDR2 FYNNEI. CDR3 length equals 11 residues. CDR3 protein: CASGSNQPQHF. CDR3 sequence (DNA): TGTGCCAGCGGAAGCAATCAGCCCCAGCATTTT.

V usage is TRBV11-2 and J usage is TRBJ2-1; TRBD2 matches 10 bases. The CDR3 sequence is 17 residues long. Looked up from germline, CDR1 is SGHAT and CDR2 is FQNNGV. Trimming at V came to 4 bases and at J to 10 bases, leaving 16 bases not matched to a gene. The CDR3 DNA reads TGTGCCAGCAGCTCCTCGCAGGGATCGGAGCGGGAGGGCGAGCAGTTCTTC. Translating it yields CASSSSQGSEREGEQFF. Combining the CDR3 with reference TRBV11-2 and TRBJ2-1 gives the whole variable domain EAGVAQSPRYKIIEKRQSVAFWCNPISGHATLYWYQQILGQGPKLLIQFQNNGVVDDSQLPKDRFSAERLKGVDSTLKIQPAKLEDSAVYLCASSSSQGSEREGEQFFGPGTRLTVL.

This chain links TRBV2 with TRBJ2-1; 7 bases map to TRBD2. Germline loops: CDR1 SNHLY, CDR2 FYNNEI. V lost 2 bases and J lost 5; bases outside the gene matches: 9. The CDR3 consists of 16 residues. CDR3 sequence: CASSELQRGTNNEQFF. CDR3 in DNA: TGTGCCAGCAGTGAACTCCAGAGAGGGACTAACAATGAGCAGTTCTTC.

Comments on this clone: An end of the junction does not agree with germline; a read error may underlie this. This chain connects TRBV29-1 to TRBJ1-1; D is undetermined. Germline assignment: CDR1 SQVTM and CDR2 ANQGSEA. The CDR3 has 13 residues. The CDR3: CSDEGGMNTEAFF. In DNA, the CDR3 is TGCAGCGATGAAGGAGGAATGAACACTGAAGCTTTCTTT.

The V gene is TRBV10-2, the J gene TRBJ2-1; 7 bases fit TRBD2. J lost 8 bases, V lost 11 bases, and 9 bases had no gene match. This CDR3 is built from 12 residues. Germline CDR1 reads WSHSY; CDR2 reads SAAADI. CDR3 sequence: CAARLAGDEQFF. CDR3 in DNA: TGCGCCGCCCGACTAGCCGGCGATGAGCAGTTCTTC.

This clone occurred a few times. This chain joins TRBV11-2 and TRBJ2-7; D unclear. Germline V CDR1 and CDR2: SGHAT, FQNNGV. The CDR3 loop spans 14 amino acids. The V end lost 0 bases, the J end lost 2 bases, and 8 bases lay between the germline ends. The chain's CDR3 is CASSLDRYAYEQYF. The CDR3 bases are TGTGCCAGCAGCTTAGATCGATATGCCTACGAGCAGTACTTC.

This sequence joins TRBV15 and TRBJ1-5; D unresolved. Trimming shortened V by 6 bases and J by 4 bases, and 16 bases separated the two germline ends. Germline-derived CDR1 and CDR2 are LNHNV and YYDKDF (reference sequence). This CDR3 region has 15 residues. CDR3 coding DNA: TGTGCCACCAGGAGGTGGGCACAAACTAATCAGCCCCAGCATTTT. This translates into CATRRWAQTNQPQHF.

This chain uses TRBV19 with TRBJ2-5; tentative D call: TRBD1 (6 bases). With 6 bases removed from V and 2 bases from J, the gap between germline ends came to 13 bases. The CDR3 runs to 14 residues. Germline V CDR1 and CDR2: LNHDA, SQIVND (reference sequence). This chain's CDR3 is CASRATGFQETQYF. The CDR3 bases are TGTGCCAGTAGAGCCACAGGGTTTCAAGAGACCCAGTACTTC.

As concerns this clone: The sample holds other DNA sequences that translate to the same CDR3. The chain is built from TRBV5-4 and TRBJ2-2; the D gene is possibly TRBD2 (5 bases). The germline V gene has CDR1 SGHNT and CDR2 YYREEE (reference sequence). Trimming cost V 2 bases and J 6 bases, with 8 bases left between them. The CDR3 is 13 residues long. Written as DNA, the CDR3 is TGTGCCAGCAGCTTTGGCGGGTCCGGGGAGCTGTTTTTT. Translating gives CASSFGGSGELFF.

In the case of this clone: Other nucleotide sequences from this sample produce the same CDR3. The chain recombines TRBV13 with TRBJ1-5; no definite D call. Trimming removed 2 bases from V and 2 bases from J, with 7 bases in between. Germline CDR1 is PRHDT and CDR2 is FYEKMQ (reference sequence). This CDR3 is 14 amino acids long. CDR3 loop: CASSLRGGNQPQHF. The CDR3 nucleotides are TGTGCCAGCAGCTTACGCGGCGGCAATCAGCCCCAGCATTTT.

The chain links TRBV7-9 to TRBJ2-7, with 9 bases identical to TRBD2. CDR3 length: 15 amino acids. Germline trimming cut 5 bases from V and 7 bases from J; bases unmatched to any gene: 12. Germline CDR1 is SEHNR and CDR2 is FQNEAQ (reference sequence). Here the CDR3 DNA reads TGTGCCAGCAGCGATCCCGACTGGCGGGAGGGAGAGCAGTACTTC. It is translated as CASSDPDWREGEQYF.

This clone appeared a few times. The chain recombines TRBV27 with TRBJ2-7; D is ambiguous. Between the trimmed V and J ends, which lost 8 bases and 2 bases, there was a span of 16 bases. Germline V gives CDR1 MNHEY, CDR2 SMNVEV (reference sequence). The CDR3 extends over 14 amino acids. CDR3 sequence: CASSLTHPTYEQYF. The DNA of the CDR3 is TGTGCCAGCTCTCTCACACATCCAACCTACGAGCAGTACTTC.

For the CDR3, the DNA is TGCGCCAGCAGCTCTGGTCTCACGGGGGGAGAAAAACTGTTTTTT. Translating it yields CASSSGLTGGEKLFF. The J gene is TRBJ1-4, the V gene TRBV5-1, with TRBD1 as a possible D gene (5 bases). The CDR3 spans 15 residues. Germline lookup yields CDR1 SGHRS and CDR2 YFSETQ. V gave up 3 bases and J gave up 8 bases, with 17 bases separating them.

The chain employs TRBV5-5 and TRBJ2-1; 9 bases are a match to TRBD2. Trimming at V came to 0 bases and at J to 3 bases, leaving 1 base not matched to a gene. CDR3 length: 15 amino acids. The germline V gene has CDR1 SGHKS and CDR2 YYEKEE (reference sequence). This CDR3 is CASSLELAGYNEQFF. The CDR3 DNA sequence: TGTGCCAGCAGCTTGGAACTAGCGGGCTACAATGAGCAGTTCTTC.

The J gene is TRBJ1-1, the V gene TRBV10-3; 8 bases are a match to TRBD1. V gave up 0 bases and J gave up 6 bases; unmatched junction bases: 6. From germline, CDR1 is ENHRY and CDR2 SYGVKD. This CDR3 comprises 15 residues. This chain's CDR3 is CAISESYRGTSEAFF. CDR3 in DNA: TGTGCCATCAGTGAGTCTTACAGGGGGACCTCTGAAGCTTTCTTT.

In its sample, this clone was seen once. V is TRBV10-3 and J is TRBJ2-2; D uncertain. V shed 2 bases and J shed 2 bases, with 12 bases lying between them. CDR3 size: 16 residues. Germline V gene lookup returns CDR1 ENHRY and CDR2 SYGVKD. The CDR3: CAISERAELNTGELFF. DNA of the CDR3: TGTGCCATCAGTGAGCGGGCGGAGCTAAACACCGGGGAGCTGTTTTTT.

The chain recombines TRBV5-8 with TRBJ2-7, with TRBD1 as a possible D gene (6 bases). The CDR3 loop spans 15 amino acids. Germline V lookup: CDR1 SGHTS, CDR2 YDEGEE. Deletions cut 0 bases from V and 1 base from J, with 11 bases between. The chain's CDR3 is CASSLGQGNSYEQYF. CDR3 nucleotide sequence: TGTGCCAGCAGCTTGGGGCAGGGGAATTCCTACGAGCAGTACTTC.

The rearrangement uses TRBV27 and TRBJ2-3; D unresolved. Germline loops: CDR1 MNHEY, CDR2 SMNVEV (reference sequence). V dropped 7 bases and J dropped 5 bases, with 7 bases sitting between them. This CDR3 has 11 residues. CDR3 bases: TGTGCCAGCACCTGGGGAGATACGCAGTATTTT. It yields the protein CASTWGDTQYF.